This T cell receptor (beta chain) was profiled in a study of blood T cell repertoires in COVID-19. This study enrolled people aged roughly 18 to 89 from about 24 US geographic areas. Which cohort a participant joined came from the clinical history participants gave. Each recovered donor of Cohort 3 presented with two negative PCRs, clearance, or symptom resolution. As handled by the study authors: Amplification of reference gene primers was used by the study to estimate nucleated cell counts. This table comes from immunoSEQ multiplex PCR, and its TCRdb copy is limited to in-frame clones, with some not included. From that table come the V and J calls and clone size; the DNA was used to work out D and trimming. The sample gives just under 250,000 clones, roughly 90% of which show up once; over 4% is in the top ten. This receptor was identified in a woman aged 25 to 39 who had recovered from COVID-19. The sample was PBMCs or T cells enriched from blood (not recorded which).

The chain's CDR3 is CASSLPATGDEQYF. The CDR3, as DNA: TGTGCCAGCAGCCTACCTGCCACAGGAGACGAGCAGTACTTC. The V gene is TRBV5-6, the J gene TRBJ2-7; weak D call: TRBD1 (5 bases). This CDR3 is 14 amino acids long. The V gene's germline CDR1 is SGHDT and CDR2 YYEEEE. The ends were cut back, 4 bases at V and 5 bases at J, with 16 bases in the middle.